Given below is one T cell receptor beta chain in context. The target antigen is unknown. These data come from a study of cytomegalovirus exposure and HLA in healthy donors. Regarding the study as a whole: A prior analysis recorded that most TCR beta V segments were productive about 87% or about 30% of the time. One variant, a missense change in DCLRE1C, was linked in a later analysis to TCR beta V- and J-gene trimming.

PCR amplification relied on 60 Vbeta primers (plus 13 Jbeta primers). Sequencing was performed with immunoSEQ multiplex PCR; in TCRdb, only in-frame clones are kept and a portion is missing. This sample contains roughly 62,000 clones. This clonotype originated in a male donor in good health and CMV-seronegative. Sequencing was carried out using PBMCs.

CDR3 residues: CASSLTSGANTGELFF. The CDR3 DNA is TGCGCCAGCAGCCTGACTAGCGGAGCGAACACCGGGGAGCTGTTTTTT. The genes are TRBV5-1 and TRBJ2-2; 9 nucleotides line up with TRBD2. The trim removed 4 bases at V and 0 bases at J, leaving 4 bases unmatched. The germline V gene encodes CDR1 SGHRS and CDR2 YFSETQ. The CDR3 has 16 residues.